This T cell receptor beta chain originates from a study of T cell changes during pregnancy in multiple sclerosis. The table came from immunoSEQ multiplex PCR; TCRdb's copy has only in-frame clones and leaves some out. Of tens of thousands of clones in the sample, over 80% were seen once. The CDR3 runs to 12 residues. CDR1 is GTSNPN, CDR2 SVGIG, per germline (reference sequence). V lost 0 bases, J lost 9 bases, and 11 bases lay in between. The clonotype was recovered from a female donor in good health, enrolled as a control in a pregnancy study. The material sequenced was peripheral blood, taken in the third trimester of pregnancy. The J gene is TRBJ2-5, the V gene TRBV30; D may be TRBD1 (5 bases). CDR3 coding DNA: TGTGCCTGGAGTGTCGCATCGACAGCCCAGTACTTC. It is translated as CAWSVASTAQYF. The full variable domain, completed using reference TRBV30 and TRBJ2-5, is SQTIHQWPATLVQPVGSPLSLECTVEGTSNPNLYWYRQAAGRGLQLLFYSVGIGQISSEVPQNLSASRPQDRQFILSSKKLLLSDSGFYLCAWSVASTAQYFGPGTRLLVL.